This TCR beta chain was sequenced during a study of PD-L1 blockade in urothelial cancer (dated by TCRdb to 2016 to 2017). Study-wide context: Every patient began therapy in about 2014 and was given atezolizumab 1,200 mg intravenously every 3 weeks. About 90% of the 29 patients were males with bladder-origin urothelial cancer, and about 65% of the 29 reported a prior smoking history. An ECOG performance status of 0 or 1 was recorded for the patients, and 0 to 3 prior chemotherapy regimens had been received by the patients. Blood samples were analyzed at two time points: 3 weeks after treatment start (second dose) and 6 weeks after treatment start. Blood samples yielded a median of around 150,000 T cells and tens of thousands of unique TCRs, with median clonality 0.080. An exploratory multi-omic analysis was conducted of the somatic, immune and clinical correlates of response to PD-L1 blockade with atezolizumab in urothelial cancer. TCR sequencing covered pretreatment tumor samples and matched, serially collected peripheral blood taken before and after atezolizumab treatment. Durable clinical benefit was defined as progression-free survival longer than 6 months, and TCR features were also tested against progression-free and overall survival. In the same patients, whole exome sequencing and RNA sequencing of pretreatment tumors were performed in addition to TCR sequencing. Durable clinical benefit was achieved by nine patients and was not achieved by 20 patients. Pretreatment blood TCR-seq was available for about 27 patients, at least one posttreatment blood collection was obtained for 25 or so patients, and tumor TCR-seq was available for 25 or so patients. Summary of the overall study and its limitations: At 3 weeks after the start of treatment, tumor-associated TCR clones in peripheral blood had expanded more in patients with durable benefit (n ≈ 20, p = 0.022). Because of the small sample size (n ≈ 30) and the many exploratory analyses performed, the results are intended to be regarded as hypothesis-generating. Improved progression-free and overall survival was associated with having pretreatment peripheral blood TCR clonality below the median.

The germline V gene yields MDHEN for CDR1 and SYDVKM for CDR2. Inclusive of the bounding cysteine and phenylalanine, the CDR3 is 15 residues long. Of the read, only the CDR3 DNA is kept; its 45 bases are in frame from base 1. At the junction V is shortened by 5 bases and J by 3 bases, with 14 bases in between. Synthetic TCR analog templates were spiked into each PCR to estimate absolute template abundance from read counts. Using the immunoSEQ assay, TCRbeta CDR3 regions were amplified from genomic DNA with bias-controlled V and J gene primers. Sequencing of rearranged TCRbeta segments was done at approximately 20X coverage. Processing in the source paper ran as follows. Sequencing errors were corrected by clustering and CDR3s were annotated against IMGT to assign V, D and J genes. Out-of-frame and stop-codon sequences were excluded, and only productive TCRbeta rearrangements were used in downstream analyses. Clonality was computed as one minus Shannon entropy normalized by the log of the number of unique productive sequences. Clones differing between time points or between blood and tumor were identified by Fisher's exact test with Benjamini-Hochberg correction at adjusted p below 0.01. TCRdb obtained this table from immuneACCESS and retained in-frame rearrangements with V and J assigned. These tables miss some clones; where compared with another copy, unresolved V genes account for less than half of the shortfall, and the remainder is unexplained. V, J and clone size are those of that table, while D and trimming were read from the DNA. For this sample the table gives about 74,000 clones, of which roughly 90% were detected only once. Of the sample, approximately 4.5% falls within the top ten clones.

The time point label, as the study defines it: pretreatment peripheral blood. The cohort included some 30 patients with locally advanced or metastatic urothelial carcinoma who were treated at Memorial Sloan Kettering on a trial protocol. Peripheral blood mononuclear cells were collected pretreatment and during treatment, at between 1 and 8 total time points per patient. The Qiagen DNeasy Blood extraction kit was used to purify genomic DNA from total PBMCs and tumor samples. PBMCs were collected pretreatment and during treatment and were isolated and stored as previously described. Worth noting for this clone: The antigen this receptor binds is unknown. No base qualities exist here, and no much larger clone lies one base off it.

Sequencing used PBMCs, obtained around atezolizumab (anti-PD-L1) treatment. This sequence originates from a man between 65 and 79 years old with urothelial cancer. The chain is encoded by TRBV28 joined to TRBJ1-5; no D segment can be confidently identified. The CDR3 reads CASSENLSVNQPQHF. The DNA is as follows: TGTGCCAGCAGTGAAAACCTCAGTGTCAATCAGCCCCAGCATTTT. The full variable domain, with segments outside the CDR3 supplied by the reference TRBV28 and TRBJ1-5 proteins, appears as DVKVTQSSRYLVKRTGEKVFLECVQDMDHENMFWYRQDPGLGLRLIYFSYDVKMKEKGDIPEGYSVSREKKERFSLILESASTNQTSMYLCASSENLSVNQPQHFGDGTRLSIL.